This T cell receptor (beta chain) was recovered during a study (dated by TCRdb to about 2017). Background for the entire study: To characterize human CD8+ TCR repertoires that recognize immunodominant viral antigens, the researchers relied on sequence and structural analyses. Summary of the overall study and its limitations: Reports indicated that CD8+ TCR repertoires specific to different immunodominant viral antigens were highly diverse and distinct from one another.

CDR1 LNHDA and CDR2 SQIVND were looked up in the germline V gene (reference sequence). V and J are truncated by 1 base and 6 bases respectively, leaving an intervening sequence of 6 bases. Reading from cysteine to phenylalanine, the CDR3 counts 12 amino acids. Just the 36-base CDR3 DNA is kept, in frame starting at base 1. The data were produced on an Illumina HiSeq 2500. TCRdb redid the processing of the public reads, applying fastp at Q25 and MiXCR, and retained in-frame beta chains. Rows merge per CDR3 protein into single entries with the most common DNA and genes. For this sample there are roughly 150 distinct CDR3 sequences; roughly 36% appear just once. The leading ten clones occupy roughly 70% of the sample. This clonotype is described as medium-sized (0.01 to 0.1%). Its antigen is not yet known. No per-base quality is available; no much larger clone lies one base away.

The sample was CD8+ T cells (not recorded whether cultured). Recombination linked TRBV19 to TRBJ1-2; the D segment cannot be called with confidence. The sequence derives from a male donor. CDR3 reads: CASSIGYHGYTF. In nucleotides, the sequence is TGTGCCAGTAGTATAGGGTACCATGGCTACACCTTC. Reference TRBV19 and TRBJ1-2 genes cover what lies past the CDR3, so the full variable domain is DGGITQSPKYLFRKEGQNVTLSCEQNLNHDAMYWYRQDPGQGLRLIYYSQIVNDFQKGDIAEGYSVSREKKESFPLTVTSAQKNPTAFYLCASSIGYHGYTFGSGTRLTVV.